These T cell receptor beta chains were read from a single sample in a study of T cells in Graves' hyperthyroidism and ophthalmopathy. Using its own MiXCR run on the multiplex PCR reads, TCRdb lists one record per CDR3 protein. The top ten hold less than 20% of the sample, which has a few hundred thousand distinct CDR3 sequences, roughly 20% seen once. Material for sequencing was blood. The receptors originated from a woman aged 40 to 50 with Graves' ophthalmopathy. Each CDR3 is given with its conserved first and last residue. A D gene is named only where the DNA matches it firmly. Expanded clones get a size class; other rows say once, few or many, or leave the size out.

CDR3nt: TGTGCCAGCAGCTCAGAGACACCTTATAGCAATCAGCCCCAGCATTTT; CDR3aa: CASSSETPYSNQPQHF; d_gene: -; len: 16; abundance: once; j_gene: TRBJ1-5; v_gene: TRBV11-2
CDR3nt: TGTGCCAGCAGCTTGACAGGGATCCTCTATGGCTACACCTTC; CDR3aa: CASSLTGILYGYTF; d_gene: -; len: 14; abundance: many; j_gene: TRBJ1-2; v_gene: TRBV5-6
CDR3nt: TGTGCCAGCGAAGCTGGCGGGAGGACCACCGGGGAGCTGTTTTTT; CDR3aa: CASEAGGRTTGELFF; d_gene: TRBD2; len: 15; abundance: many; j_gene: TRBJ2-2; v_gene: TRBV28
CDR3nt: TGTGCCAGCAGCCACGGGACTAGCAGCACTGGGGCCAACGTCCTGACTTTC; CDR3aa: CASSHGTSSTGANVLTF; d_gene: TRBD2; len: 17; abundance: -; j_gene: TRBJ2-6; v_gene: TRBV3-1
CDR3nt: TGCAGTGCTAGAACGTCAGGGGGCTCTGAGCAGTACTTC; CDR3aa: CSARTSGGSEQYF; d_gene: TRBD1; len: 13; abundance: many; j_gene: TRBJ2-7; v_gene: TRBV20-1
CDR3nt: TGTGCCAGCAGCTTAGGAGGGGGCATCGCCGAGCCCCAGCATTTT; CDR3aa: CASSLGGGIAEPQHF; d_gene: TRBD1; len: 15; abundance: many; j_gene: TRBJ1-5; v_gene: TRBV7-8
CDR3nt: TGTGCCAGCAGTTTATTGGGAGAGGCGTACAATGAGCAGTTCTTC; CDR3aa: CASSLLGEAYNEQFF; d_gene: -; len: 15; abundance: many; j_gene: TRBJ2-1; v_gene: TRBV12-3/TRBV12-4
CDR3nt: TGTGCCAGCAGTGAACTGCGGATGCCGGGGGATCAGCCCCAGCATTTT; CDR3aa: CASSELRMPGDQPQHF; d_gene: -; len: 16; abundance: -; j_gene: TRBJ1-5; v_gene: TRBV2
CDR3nt: TGTGCCAGCAGCCAGGTGGTCTCCTACGAGCAGTACTTC; CDR3aa: CASSQVVSYEQYF; d_gene: -; len: 13; abundance: many; j_gene: TRBJ2-7; v_gene: TRBV7-2
CDR3nt: TGCAGTGTGGTTACAACGACTGAAGCTTTCTTT; CDR3aa: CSVVTTTEAFF; d_gene: -; len: 11; abundance: many; j_gene: TRBJ1-1; v_gene: TRBV20-1
CDR3nt: TGTGCCATCAGTGATGGAGGGGGCGAAAATCAGCCCCAGCATTTT; CDR3aa: CAISDGGGENQPQHF; d_gene: TRBD1; len: 15; abundance: many; j_gene: TRBJ1-5; v_gene: TRBV10-3
CDR3nt: TGTGCCAGCAGCCACCCAAAACGACAACGGACAGGGGGCGACTATGGCTACACCTTC; CDR3aa: CASSHPKRQRTGGDYGYTF; d_gene: TRBD1; len: 19; abundance: many; j_gene: TRBJ1-2; v_gene: TRBV14
CDR3nt: TGTGCCAGCAGCCCCAGAGGTGGGAGGTCTCAAGAGACCCAGTACTTC; CDR3aa: CASSPRGGRSQETQYF; d_gene: -; len: 16; abundance: many; j_gene: TRBJ2-5; v_gene: TRBV5-6
CDR3nt: TGTGCCAGCAGTGCCTTAGGGACAGGGCCTAACTATGGCTACACCTTC; CDR3aa: CASSALGTGPNYGYTF; d_gene: TRBD1; len: 16; abundance: many; j_gene: TRBJ1-2; v_gene: TRBV2
CDR3nt: TGCAGTGCCGCTCGGGACAATCCGGACAATGAGCAGTTCTTC; CDR3aa: CSAARDNPDNEQFF; d_gene: -; len: 14; abundance: many; j_gene: TRBJ2-1; v_gene: TRBV20-1
CDR3nt: TGTGCCAGCAGTTTGCCGGTCACAGATACGCAGTATTTT; CDR3aa: CASSLPVTDTQYF; d_gene: -; len: 13; abundance: many; j_gene: TRBJ2-3; v_gene: TRBV28
CDR3nt: TGTGCCAGCTGGGATGGGGGGTTCTCTGGAAACACCATATATTTT; CDR3aa: CASWDGGFSGNTIYF; d_gene: -; len: 15; abundance: many; j_gene: TRBJ1-3; v_gene: TRBV7-9
CDR3nt: TGTGCCAGCAGCCTCTCCCTTTCCCGTGGCGAGCAGTACTTC; CDR3aa: CASSLSLSRGEQYF; d_gene: -; len: 14; abundance: many; j_gene: TRBJ2-7; v_gene: TRBV12-3/TRBV12-4
CDR3nt: TGTGCCAGCAGTTTAGCTCGGGAGAACACTGAAGCTTTCTTT; CDR3aa: CASSLARENTEAFF; d_gene: -; len: 14; abundance: -; j_gene: TRBJ1-1; v_gene: TRBV12-3/TRBV12-4
CDR3nt: TGTGCCAGCAGCAATCAAGCGGGACGGGAAGAGACCCAGTACTTC; CDR3aa: CASSNQAGREETQYF; d_gene: TRBD2; len: 15; abundance: many; j_gene: TRBJ2-5; v_gene: TRBV7-2
CDR3nt: TGTGCCACCAGCGCCGGGACAGGGGGCAATACCGGGGAGCTGTTTTTT; CDR3aa: CATSAGTGGNTGELFF; d_gene: TRBD1; len: 16; abundance: many; j_gene: TRBJ2-2; v_gene: TRBV15
CDR3nt: TGTGCCAGCAGCTTAATTGGTCAGGGAAATGCCGAGCAGTACTTC; CDR3aa: CASSLIGQGNAEQYF; d_gene: -; len: 15; abundance: -; j_gene: TRBJ2-7; v_gene: TRBV7-3
CDR3nt: TGTGCCAGCAGTGCCCCGGGCAGGGGGACTGAAGCTTTCTTT; CDR3aa: CASSAPGRGTEAFF; d_gene: TRBD1; len: 14; abundance: many; j_gene: TRBJ1-1; v_gene: TRBV28
CDR3nt: TGTGCCAGCAGTCGGGCTTCTAAAGGAGGAGAGACCCAGTACTTC; CDR3aa: CASSRASKGGETQYF; d_gene: -; len: 15; abundance: many; j_gene: TRBJ2-5; v_gene: TRBV28
CDR3nt: TGCAGTGCCTCAGGACTAGCGGCCACAGATACGCAGTATTTT; CDR3aa: CSASGLAATDTQYF; d_gene: TRBD2; len: 14; abundance: many; j_gene: TRBJ2-3; v_gene: TRBV20-1
CDR3nt: TGCAGTGCTAAACAACCCGGGGAGCTGTTTTTT; CDR3aa: CSAKQPGELFF; d_gene: -; len: 11; abundance: -; j_gene: TRBJ2-2; v_gene: TRBV20-1
CDR3nt: TGTGCCAGCAGCCCTGACCGAAAACAGGGAAAGCAGCCCCAGCATTTT; CDR3aa: CASSPDRKQGKQPQHF; d_gene: -; len: 16; abundance: many; j_gene: TRBJ1-5; v_gene: TRBV7-8
CDR3nt: TGCAGTGCTAGAGTGTCGGGAAGAGACTACGAGCAGTACTTC; CDR3aa: CSARVSGRDYEQYF; d_gene: -; len: 14; abundance: many; j_gene: TRBJ2-7; v_gene: TRBV20-1
CDR3nt: TGTGCCTGGAGTCCGGGACAGGTTCGGGAGACCCAGTACTTC; CDR3aa: CAWSPGQVRETQYF; d_gene: TRBD1; len: 14; abundance: -; j_gene: TRBJ2-5; v_gene: TRBV30